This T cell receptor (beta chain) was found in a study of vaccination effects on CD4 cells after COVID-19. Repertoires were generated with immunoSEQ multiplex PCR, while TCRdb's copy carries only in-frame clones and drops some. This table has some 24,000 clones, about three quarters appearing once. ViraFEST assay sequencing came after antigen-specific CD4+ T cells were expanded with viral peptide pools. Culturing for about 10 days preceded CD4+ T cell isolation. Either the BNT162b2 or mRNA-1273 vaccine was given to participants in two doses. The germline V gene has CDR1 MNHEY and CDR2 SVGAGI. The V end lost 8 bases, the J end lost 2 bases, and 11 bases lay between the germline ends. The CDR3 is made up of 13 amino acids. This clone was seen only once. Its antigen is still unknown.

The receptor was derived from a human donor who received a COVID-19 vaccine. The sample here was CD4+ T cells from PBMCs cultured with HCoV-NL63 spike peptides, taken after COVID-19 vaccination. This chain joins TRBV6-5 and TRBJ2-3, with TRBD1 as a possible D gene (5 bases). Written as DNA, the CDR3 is TGTGCCAGCCTTGACAGTAACACAGATACGCAGTATTTT. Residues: CASLDSNTDTQYF.